Below are 29 T cell receptor beta chains sequenced from a single sample in a study of graft-versus-host responses after intestinal transplantation. Antigen specificity for these receptors is unknown. Here immunoSEQ multiplex PCR was the method, and the copy in TCRdb shows in-frame clones only, minus some. The repertoire has about 64,000 clones, 85% to 95% of them found once; the top ten carry around 1.7%. The source was unstimulated CD8+ T cells sorted from spleen or lymph node cells, collected before transplant. Receptor source: a human donor who was the organ donor for an intestinal transplant.

The chain joins TRBV14 to TRBJ2-3; 8 nucleotides line up with TRBD2. This CDR3 has 17 amino acids. Germline V gene data show CDR1 as SGHDN and CDR2 as FVKESK. The V segment lost 4 bases and the J segment 3 bases; nucleotides outside the gene matches: 12. The CDR3 loop is CASSRYLRLAHTDTQYF. The DNA of the CDR3 is TGTGCCAGCAGCCGCTACCTGAGACTAGCGCATACAGATACGCAGTATTTT.

The chain combines TRBV19 with TRBJ2-3; the D gene is possibly TRBD1 (5 bases). V lost 2 bases, J lost 0 bases, and 12 bases lay in between. Germline values: CDR1 LNHDA, CDR2 SQIVND (reference sequence). The CDR3 length is 16 residues. The CDR3: CASSILGQGSTDTQYF. CDR3 DNA sequence: TGTGCCAGTAGTATATTGGGCCAGGGAAGCACAGATACGCAGTATTTT.

This rearrangement joins TRBV4-1 to TRBJ1-1, with D tentatively TRBD1 (5 bases). Trimming stripped 3 bases from V and 0 bases from J, with 11 bases between. Germline V gene sequence: CDR1 MGHRA, CDR2 YSYEKL. The length of the CDR3 is 15 residues. The CDR3 DNA follows: TGCGCCAGCAGCCAGGGCGCAGGGATGAACACTGAAGCTTTCTTT. It encodes CASSQGAGMNTEAFF.

In its sample, this clone was seen once. Here the CDR3 reads CASSREPTYNEQFF. CDR3 bases: TGTGCCAGCAGCCGGGAGCCCACCTACAATGAGCAGTTCTTC. V gene TRBV6-5 combines with J gene TRBJ2-1; D possibly corresponds to TRBD2 (6 bases). Per the germline V gene, CDR1 is MNHEY and CDR2 is SVGAGI. Trimming took 6 bases from V and 2 from J, leaving 11 bases between them. The CDR3 covers 14 residues.

This chain uses TRBV9 with TRBJ2-5; 8 nucleotides line up with TRBD1. The CDR3 runs to 15 residues. Trimming at V came to 4 bases and at J to 2 bases, leaving 7 bases not matched to a gene. In germline, CDR1 is SGDLS, CDR2 YYNGEE. CDR3 loop: CASSPRDRRQETQYF. The CDR3 coding sequence is TGTGCCAGCAGCCCCCGGGACAGGCGACAAGAGACCCAGTACTTC. The full variable domain, in which reference TRBV9 and TRBJ2-5 provide the parts outside the CDR3, is DSGVTQTPKHLITATGQRVTLRCSPRSGDLSVYWYQQSLDQGLQFLIQYYNGEERAKGNILERFSAQQFPDLHSELNLSSLELGDSALYFCASSPRDRRQETQYFGPGTRLLVL.

The V and J genes are TRBV12-5 and TRBJ2-7, with D tentatively TRBD1 (5 bases). The V gene lost 7 bases and the J gene lost 1 base, with 8 bases spanning the gap. The germline V gene has CDR1 LGHNT and CDR2 FRNRAP. This CDR3 comprises 12 residues. Here the CDR3 reads CASAAGSYEQYF. CDR3 nucleotides: TGTGCTAGTGCGGCAGGGTCCTACGAGCAGTACTTC.

This chain uses TRBV7-8 with TRBJ1-4, with 7 positions matching TRBD1. Germline assignment: CDR1 SGHVS and CDR2 FQNEAQ. The V and J ends lost 4 bases and 7 bases, in that order; junction bases with no gene match: 12. The CDR3 has 16 amino acids. The CDR3 sequence: CASSSEPAGTAEKLFF. DNA of the CDR3: TGTGCCAGCAGCTCAGAGCCGGCGGGGACAGCTGAAAAACTGTTTTTT.

The table lists this clone with a count of one. The chain links TRBV7-9 to TRBJ2-2; TRBD1 agrees at 7 bases. Per germline, CDR1 SEHNR and CDR2 FQNEAQ (reference sequence). Trimming cost V 5 bases and J 0 bases; bases outside gene matches: 0. This CDR3 contains 14 residues. The CDR3 loop reads CASSGTANTGELFF. The DNA of the CDR3 is TGTGCCAGCAGCGGGACAGCGAACACCGGGGAGCTGTTTTTT.

The rearrangement uses TRBV7-9 and TRBJ2-1; D perhaps matches TRBD1 (7 bases). Germline V gene lookup returns CDR1 SEHNR and CDR2 FQNEAQ (reference sequence). This CDR3 has 17 amino acids. V was cut by 1 base and J by 5 bases, with 18 bases left in between. The DNA for the CDR3 is TGTGCCAGCAGCTTAGACGGCAGGAGGGGGCAACACAATGAGCAGTTCTTC. Residues: CASSLDGRRGQHNEQFF.

This chain joins TRBV21-1 and TRBJ2-1; TRBD2, the table's D call, was not compared with the DNA. TRBV21-1 is noted as a pseudogene. There are 18 residues in the CDR3. The DNA for the CDR3 is TGTGCCAGCAGCAAAGCAGCGGGAGGGCCACCAGGGGACAATGAGCAGTTCTTC. This translates into CASSKAAGGPPGDNEQFF.

The chain uses TRBV30 and TRBJ2-7; 7 nucleotides match TRBD2. Looked up from germline, CDR1 is GTSNPN and CDR2 is SVGIG (reference sequence). Losses at the gene ends were 7 bases for V and 3 bases for J; bases not matched to a gene: 12. The CDR3 contains 14 residues. This CDR3 reads CALWGGGPYYEQYF. CDR3 bases: TGTGCCTTATGGGGGGGAGGCCCCTACTACGAGCAGTACTTC.

The table lists this clone with a few counts. The chain has TRBV6-5 and TRBJ2-1; D is possibly TRBD1 (5 bases). The germline V and J ends were trimmed by 5 bases and 9 bases, with 20 bases remaining between them. The CDR3 has 15 residues. Germline V gene data show CDR1 as MNHEY and CDR2 as SVGAGI. The CDR3 sequence is CASSNQATREGEQFF. The CDR3 DNA is TGTGCCAGCAGTAACCAGGCCACCAGGGAAGGTGAGCAGTTCTTC.

On this clone: Distinct nucleotide sequences in the sample also encode this CDR3. The gene calls are TRBV30 and TRBJ1-1; 8 positions agree with TRBD1. The CDR3 consists of 13 residues. Germline values: CDR1 GTSNPN, CDR2 SVGIG (reference sequence). Trimming took 0 bases from V and 4 from J; bases not matched to a gene: 1. CDR3: CAWSVTGGTEAFF. The CDR3 region has the DNA TGTGCCTGGAGTGTTACAGGGGGCACTGAAGCTTTCTTT.

V is TRBV29-1 and J is TRBJ2-7; 11 nucleotides agree with TRBD1. CDR3 length equals 13 residues. The V gene end was trimmed by 5 bases and the J gene end by 3 bases; junction bases not matched to a gene: 3. Germline loops: CDR1 SQVTM, CDR2 ANQGSEA. In DNA, the CDR3 is TGCAGCGTTCGGACAGGGGGCTTCTACGAGCAGTACTTC. Translation: CSVRTGGFYEQYF.

J is TRBJ2-1 and V is TRBV7-3; 7 nucleotides line up with TRBD2. The CDR3 is made up of 15 amino acids. The ends lost 5 bases at V and 6 bases at J; junction bases unmatched: 10. The germline CDR1 and CDR2 sequences are SGHTA and FQGTGA. CDR3 amino acids: CASSAWEGRGNEQFF. The CDR3 DNA reads as TGTGCCAGCAGCGCCTGGGAGGGGCGTGGCAATGAGCAGTTCTTC.

The rearrangement links TRBV27 to TRBJ2-2, with D possibly being TRBD2 (5 bases). Germline V gene data show CDR1 as MNHEY and CDR2 as SMNVEV (reference sequence). The V gene lost 3 bases and the J gene lost 5 bases, with 10 bases spanning the gap. This CDR3 is built from 14 residues. As DNA, the CDR3 is TGTGCCAGCAGTTTCCCCGGCGGGACCGGGGAGCTGTTTTTT. This gives the protein CASSFPGGTGELFF.

The chain employs TRBV2 and TRBJ1-2, with D uncertain. Looked up from germline, CDR1 is SNHLY and CDR2 is FYNNEI. CDR3 size: 13 residues. Deletions cut 3 bases from V and 2 bases from J, with 7 bases between. The CDR3 nucleotides are TGTGCCAGCAGTGATGGTCTAAACTATGGCTACACCTTC. This sequence encodes CASSDGLNYGYTF.

This clone was observed once. The J gene is TRBJ1-5, the V gene TRBV19, with D perhaps TRBD1 (5 bases). V was clipped by 0 bases and J by 5 bases, with 26 bases between them. CDR3 size: 20 residues. Germline V gene lookup returns CDR1 LNHDA and CDR2 SQIVND (reference sequence). The CDR3 region is CASSIDATNEDGAAYQPQHF. As DNA, the CDR3 is TGTGCCAGTAGTATAGATGCGACCAACGAAGATGGGGCAGCCTATCAGCCCCAGCATTTT.

This chain connects TRBV9 to TRBJ2-5; 7 bases fit TRBD1. Germline assignment: CDR1 SGDLS and CDR2 YYNGEE. V shed 2 bases, J shed 0 bases, and the junction held 1 base outside the gene matches. The CDR3 loop spans 14 amino acids. The CDR3 loop is CASSVDRDQETQYF. The CDR3 nucleotides read TGTGCCAGCAGCGTCGACAGGGACCAAGAGACCCAGTACTTC.

This chain links TRBV4-3 with TRBJ1-2; D may be TRBD1 (5 bases). Deletions cut 0 bases from V and 2 bases from J, with 13 bases between. The CDR3 covers 16 residues. Germline lookup yields CDR1 LGHNA and CDR2 YSLEER. CDR3 region: CASSQEVGLPNYGYTF. DNA for the CDR3: TGCGCCAGCAGCCAAGAGGTGGGGCTACCGAACTATGGCTACACCTTC.

This clone was detected once. The V and J genes are TRBV10-2 and TRBJ2-7, with 9 nucleotides matching TRBD1. Germline-derived CDR1 and CDR2 are WSHSY and SAAADI. This CDR3 has 15 residues. The trim removed 3 bases at V and 3 bases at J, leaving 6 bases unmatched. The CDR3 is CASSEPGQGFYEQYF. DNA of the CDR3: TGCGCCAGCAGTGAACCGGGACAGGGCTTCTACGAGCAGTACTTC.

The chain combines TRBV28 with TRBJ2-1, with D perhaps matching TRBD2 (5 bases). CDR3 length equals 14 residues. V lost 5 bases to trimming and J lost 4 bases, with 12 bases between them. Germline V gene sequence: CDR1 MDHEN, CDR2 SYDVKM. The DNA for the CDR3 is TGTGCCAGCAGTCTTGAGCGGCAATACAATGAGCAGTTCTTC. Its translation: CASSLERQYNEQFF.

V gene TRBV5-6 combines with J gene TRBJ2-1, with 10 bases aligning to TRBD2. J was trimmed by 4 bases and V by 4 bases; bases with no gene match: 5. The germline V gene encodes CDR1 SGHDT and CDR2 YYEEEE. The CDR3 has 15 amino acids. CDR3 amino acids: CASSVTSGLYNEQFF. CDR3 in DNA: TGTGCCAGCAGCGTGACTAGCGGGCTTTACAATGAGCAGTTCTTC.

The chain links TRBV4-1 to TRBJ2-7; weak D call: TRBD2 (5 bases). Deletions cut 4 bases from V and 0 bases from J, with 13 bases between. The CDR3 is made up of 15 amino acids. Germline V gene lookup returns CDR1 MGHRA and CDR2 YSYEKL. CDR3 nucleotide sequence: TGCGCCAGCAGCCCCCTTACGGGAAGCTCCTACGAGCAGTACTTC. Protein: CASSPLTGSSYEQYF.

This clone was counted once. CDR3 in amino acids: CASSLERNNEQFF. In DNA, the CDR3 is TGTGCCAGCAGTTTGGAGCGGAACAATGAGCAGTTCTTC. The chain has TRBV27 and TRBJ2-1; D possibly corresponds to TRBD2 (5 bases). This CDR3 comprises 13 residues. The ends were cut back, 3 bases at V and 5 bases at J, with 8 bases in the middle. The germline V gene encodes CDR1 MNHEY and CDR2 SMNVEV (reference sequence).

This clone was recorded once. The rearrangement links TRBV7-9 to TRBJ2-1; tentative D call: TRBD2 (6 bases). Between the trimmed V and J ends, which lost 5 bases and 7 bases, there was a span of 9 bases. CDR3 length: 12 amino acids. Germline CDR1 and CDR2: SEHNR and FQNEAQ (reference sequence). The CDR3 DNA reads TGTGCCAGCAGCCGACTAGTGAATGAGCAGTTCTTC. Encoded protein: CASSRLVNEQFF. Drawing the rest from reference TRBV7-9 and TRBJ2-1, the complete variable domain is DTGVSQNPRHKITKRGQNVTFRCDPISEHNRLYWYRQTLGQGPEFLTYFQNEAQLEKSRLLSDRFSAERPKGSFSTLEIQRTEQGDSAMYLCASSRLVNEQFFGPGTRLTVL.

The gene calls are TRBV6-1 and TRBJ1-2; 10 nucleotides align to TRBD1. In germline, CDR1 is MNHNS, CDR2 SASEGT. This CDR3 region has 14 residues. Trimming removed 6 bases from V and 6 bases from J; junction bases left unmatched: 7. CDR3 DNA: TGTGCCAGCAGCCATGGACAGGGGGACGATGGCTACACCTTC. Translated: CASSHGQGDDGYTF.

The J gene is TRBJ2-3, the V gene TRBV27; D might be TRBD1 (6 bases). The CDR3 has 14 residues. The V gene lost 6 bases and the J gene lost 4 bases, with 14 bases spanning the gap. Germline V gives CDR1 MNHEY, CDR2 SMNVEV (reference sequence). CDR3 residues: CASRGAMIPDTQYF. The CDR3 nucleotides read TGTGCCAGCAGGGGGGCGATGATTCCAGATACGCAGTATTTT.

J is TRBJ1-6 and V is TRBV9; 8 bases are a match to TRBD1. The V segment lost 6 bases and the J segment 6 bases; nucleotides outside the gene matches: 5. This CDR3 has 14 residues. CDR1 and CDR2 from the germline V gene are SGDLS and YYNGEE. CDR3 region: CASKGQGLNSPLHF. The DNA for the CDR3 is TGTGCCAGCAAAGGACAGGGTCTTAATTCACCCCTCCACTTT.